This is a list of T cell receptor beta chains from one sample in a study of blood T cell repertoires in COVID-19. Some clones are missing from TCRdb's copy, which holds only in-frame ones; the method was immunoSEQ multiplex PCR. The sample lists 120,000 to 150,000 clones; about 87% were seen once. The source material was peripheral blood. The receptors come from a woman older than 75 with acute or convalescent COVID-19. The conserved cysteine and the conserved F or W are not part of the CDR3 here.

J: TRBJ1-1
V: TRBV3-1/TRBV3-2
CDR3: ASSSGRRTEAF

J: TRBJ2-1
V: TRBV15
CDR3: ATSRIVGTVYNEQF

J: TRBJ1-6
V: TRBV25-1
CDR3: ASRGGSWSSPLH

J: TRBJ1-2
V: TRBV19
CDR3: ASSIGQGDGYT

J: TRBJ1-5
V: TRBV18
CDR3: ASSLDSINQPQH

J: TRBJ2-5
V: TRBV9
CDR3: ASSVEGQGPGETQY

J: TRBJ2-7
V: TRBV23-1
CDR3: ASSQEGAAPRVADYEQY

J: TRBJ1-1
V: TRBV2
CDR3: ASSGGRGLDTEAF

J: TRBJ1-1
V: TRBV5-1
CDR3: ASSFSGDGNTEAF

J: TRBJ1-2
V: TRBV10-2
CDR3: ATRGQGVDGYT

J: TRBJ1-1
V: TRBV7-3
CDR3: ASSLTRDSEAF

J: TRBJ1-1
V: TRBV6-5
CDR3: ASSYSLTGGVEAF

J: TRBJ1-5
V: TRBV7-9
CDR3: ASSRTGQDQPQH

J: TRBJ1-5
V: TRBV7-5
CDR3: ARSLVEGNSNQPQH

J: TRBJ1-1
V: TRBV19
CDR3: ASTHTGYNAEAF

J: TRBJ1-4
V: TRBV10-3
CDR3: ATSNQRGATNEKLF

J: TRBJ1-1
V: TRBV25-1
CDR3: ASAGTGNTEAF

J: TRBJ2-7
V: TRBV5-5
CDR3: ASSAGPYEQY

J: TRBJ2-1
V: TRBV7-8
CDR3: ASSLVVGEQF

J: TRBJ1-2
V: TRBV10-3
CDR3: AISNLTGIRGYT

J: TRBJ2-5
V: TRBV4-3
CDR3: ASSQGVATQETQY

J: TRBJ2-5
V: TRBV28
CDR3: ASSRDSQETQY

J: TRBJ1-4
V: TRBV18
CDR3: ASSPPGQGSNEKLF

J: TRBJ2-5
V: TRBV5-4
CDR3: ASSTPGLAGDQETQY